The 12 T cell receptor beta chains below were found in one sample sequenced in a study of cytomegalovirus exposure and HLA in healthy donors. 13 Jbeta primers and 60 Vbeta primers were used for the PCR. Assay used: immunoSEQ multiplex PCR; TCRdb lists only in-frame clones, some missing. The repertoire has 190,000 or so clones, 80% of them found once; the top ten carry 0.6% to 0.7%. Source material: PBMCs. All receptors come from a boy between 10 and 17 years old in good health and CMV-seronegative.

The chain joins TRBV9 to TRBJ1-1; 7 bases fit TRBD1. The CDR3 consists of 13 residues. The V gene end was trimmed by 4 bases and the J gene end by 4 bases; junction bases not matched to a gene: 4. Germline loops: CDR1 SGDLS, CDR2 YYNGEE. CDR3 DNA sequence: TGTGCCAGCAGCCCCGACAGGGCCACTGAAGCTTTCTTT. Its protein is CASSPDRATEAFF.

This clone was picked up one time. This chain uses TRBV7-9 with TRBJ1-2, with a possible D match to TRBD1 (5 bases). Germline V gives CDR1 SEHNR, CDR2 FQNEAQ (reference sequence). This CDR3 has 18 amino acids. Trimming stripped 5 bases from V and 0 bases from J, with 22 bases between. CDR3 nucleotides: TGTGCCAGCAGCCGACCCCCCACAGGAGCCCTAACTAACTATGGCTACACCTTC. It yields the protein CASSRPPTGALTNYGYTF.

The chain carries TRBV7-9 and TRBJ1-1; D possibly corresponds to TRBD1 (5 bases). V was cut by 2 bases and J by 0 bases, with 10 bases left in between. This CDR3 comprises 15 residues. Germline CDR1 is SEHNR and CDR2 is FQNEAQ (reference sequence). The DNA for the CDR3 is TGTGCCAGCAGCTTATTCGGGGGAATGAACACTGAAGCTTTCTTT. Residues: CASSLFGGMNTEAFF.

V gene TRBV7-2 combines with J gene TRBJ2-1, with 9 bases fitting TRBD1. The V gene end was trimmed by 8 bases and the J gene end by 7 bases; junction bases not matched to a gene: 6. The CDR3 sequence is 13 residues long. Germline V gene sequence: CDR1 SGHTA, CDR2 FQGNSA. The CDR3 DNA reads as TGTGCCAGCGGGACAGGGTGGGAAAATGAGCAGTTCTTC. It codes for CASGTGWENEQFF. Full variable domain (rest looked up from reference TRBV7-2 and TRBJ2-1): GAGVSQSPSNKVTEKGKDVELRCDPISGHTALYWYRQSLGQGLEFLIYFQGNSAPDKSGLPSDRFSAERTGGSVSTLTIQRTQQEDSAVYLCASGTGWENEQFFGPGTRLTVL.

This chain links TRBV7-9 with TRBJ2-3; D possibly corresponds to TRBD2 (5 bases). The V gene's germline CDR1 is SEHNR and CDR2 FQNEAQ (reference sequence). This CDR3 spans 16 amino acids. Deletions cut 3 bases from V and 0 bases from J, with 13 bases between. The CDR3 region has the DNA TGTGCCAGCAGCTTCCATGGGAGCCGGAGCACAGATACGCAGTATTTT. As protein: CASSFHGSRSTDTQYF. The whole variable domain, filled in from reference TRBV7-9 and TRBJ2-3, reads DTGVSQNPRHKITKRGQNVTFRCDPISEHNRLYWYRQTLGQGPEFLTYFQNEAQLEKSRLLSDRFSAERPKGSFSTLEIQRTEQGDSAMYLCASSFHGSRSTDTQYFGPGTRLTVL.

The chain joins TRBV5-4 to TRBJ2-3; 7 positions match TRBD2. Germline V gives CDR1 SGHNT, CDR2 YYREEE (reference sequence). This CDR3 is built from 16 residues. V shed 3 bases and J 6 bases; nucleotides not matched to a gene: 13. CDR3 coding DNA: TGTGCCAGCAGCTATGGGGCCGGGGGGAGATTTGATACGCAGTATTTT. Its translation: CASSYGAGGRFDTQYF.

The J gene is TRBJ2-1, the V gene TRBV28; unclear D gene. Germline values: CDR1 MDHEN, CDR2 SYDVKM. The CDR3 is 12 amino acids. Trimming stripped 8 bases from V and 4 bases from J, with 9 bases between. CDR3 sequence reads: CASYRRYNEQFF. The CDR3 coding sequence is TGTGCCAGCTACCGGCGGTACAATGAGCAGTTCTTC.

The genes are TRBV6-5 and TRBJ1-2; no clear D gene. The germline V gene has CDR1 MNHEY and CDR2 SVGAGI. Trimming shortened V by 6 bases and J by 5 bases, and 16 bases separated the two germline ends. This CDR3 has 14 amino acids. DNA for the CDR3: TGTGCCAGCAGCCCACCGACACCCCCGTATGGCTACACCTTC. This encodes CASSPPTPPYGYTF.

The rearrangement joins TRBV11-2 to TRBJ2-5; 9 positions match TRBD2. Germline CDR1 reads SGHAT; CDR2 reads FQNNGV. J gave up 7 bases and V 5 bases, and 11 bases lay outside the gene matches. The CDR3 is made up of 15 amino acids. In DNA, the CDR3 is TGTGCCAGCAGCCTACGATCGACTAGCGGTGCGACCCAGTACTTC. Amino acid sequence: CASSLRSTSGATQYF.

A word on this clone: The sample contains more than one DNA sequence encoding this CDR3. The V and J genes are TRBV29-1 and TRBJ1-1; no firm D call. CDR1 and CDR2 from the germline V gene are SQVTM and ANQGSEA. The CDR3 extends over 13 amino acids. The ends were cut back, 6 bases at V and 1 base at J, with 12 bases in the middle. Written as DNA, the CDR3 is TGCAGCGTGACTGGTTCACCGAACACTGAAGCTTTCTTT. Its translation: CSVTGSPNTEAFF. Full variable domain (rest looked up from reference TRBV29-1 and TRBJ1-1): SAVISQKPSRDICQRGTSLTIQCQVDSQVTMMFWYRQQPGQSLTLIATANQGSEATYESGFVIDKFPISRPNLTFSTLTVSNMSPEDSSIYLCSVTGSPNTEAFFGQGTRLTVV.

The rearrangement links TRBV9 to TRBJ2-7, with 10 nucleotides matching TRBD1. The CDR3 runs to 15 residues. CDR1 and CDR2 (germline): SGDLS, YYNGEE. V lost 0 bases and J lost 3; bases outside the gene matches: 3. The CDR3 coding sequence is TGTGCCAGCAGCGTAGGTGGGACAGGGGACTACGAGCAGTACTTC. It specifies CASSVGGTGDYEQYF.

The V and J genes are TRBV7-2 and TRBJ1-6, with 7 bases matching TRBD1. The germline gives CDR1 SGHTA, CDR2 FQGNSA. The trim removed 5 bases at V and 10 bases at J, leaving 5 bases unmatched. This CDR3 region has 13 residues. The CDR3 DNA follows: TGTGCCAGCAGCGGGACAGTAACCTCACCCCTCCACTTT. Its protein product is CASSGTVTSPLHF.